The 13 T cell receptor beta chains in this list originate from one sample, sequenced in a study of identifying expanded T cells in peripheral blood. Using immunoSEQ multiplex PCR, the repertoire was profiled, and TCRdb retains in-frame clones only, with some absent. Of approximately 59,000 clones listed, approximately 90% are singletons. Material for sequencing was blood. The receptors originated from a person aged 18 to 75 in good health.

The V gene is TRBV6-5, the J gene TRBJ1-2; possible D gene TRBD1, 6 bases. Germline V CDR1 and CDR2: MNHEY, SVGAGI. This CDR3 comprises 12 residues. Trimming cost V 6 bases and J 8 bases, with 13 bases left between them. The DNA of the CDR3 is TGTGCCAGCAGACACAGGGCGGGGGGCTACACCTTC. Amino acid sequence: CASRHRAGGYTF.

The chain links TRBV2 to TRBJ1-5; no reliable D call. Germline lookup yields CDR1 SNHLY and CDR2 FYNNEI. V was cut by 7 bases and J by 4 bases, with 11 bases left in between. This CDR3 is 13 amino acids long. CDR3 residues: CASMATENQPQHF. As DNA, the CDR3 is TGTGCCAGCATGGCCACGGAAAATCAGCCCCAGCATTTT.

The chain couples TRBV9 to TRBJ1-2; possibly TRBD1 for D (6 bases). The V end was cut by 3 bases, the J end by 3 bases, with 12 bases between. Germline-derived CDR1 and CDR2 are SGDLS and YYNGEE. This CDR3 has 14 amino acids. DNA for the CDR3: TGTGCCAGCAGCGGCCTAGGGGGGGACTATGGCTACACCTTC. This gives the protein CASSGLGGDYGYTF.

The chain has TRBV10-3 and TRBJ2-1; 10 bases map to TRBD2. Trimming removed 6 bases from V and 8 bases from J; junction bases left unmatched: 7. Germline V gene data show CDR1 as ENHRY and CDR2 as SYGVKD. The CDR3 runs to 14 residues. The chain's CDR3 is CAISSSGSYDEQFF. The CDR3 DNA follows: TGTGCCATCAGCTCTAGCGGGAGTTACGATGAGCAGTTCTTC.

This clone ranks as medium-sized. V usage is TRBV5-5 and J usage is TRBJ1-1; D remains ambiguous. CDR3 length: 11 amino acids. Trimming took 4 bases from V and 8 from J, leaving 9 bases between them. The germline gives CDR1 SGHKS, CDR2 YYEKEE (reference sequence). CDR3 bases: TGTGCCAGCAGCCTGCTGGCAGAAGCTTTCTTT. This codes for CASSLLAEAFF.

The J gene is TRBJ2-2, the V gene TRBV5-1; D is unclear. This CDR3 comprises 16 residues. V was trimmed by 5 bases and J by 0 bases, leaving 14 bases between them. Germline-derived CDR1 and CDR2 are SGHRS and YFSETQ. The CDR3 region has the DNA TGCGCCAGCAGATTTTTAGGCACCGCGAACACCGGGGAGCTGTTTTTT. Translated: CASRFLGTANTGELFF.

This chain connects TRBV7-9 to TRBJ2-7; perhaps TRBD1 as D (5 bases). Trimming pared 1 base from V and 2 bases from J, leaving 9 bases between. This CDR3 spans 14 amino acids. Per the germline V gene, CDR1 is SEHNR and CDR2 is FQNEAQ (reference sequence). Written as DNA, the CDR3 is TGTGCCAGCAGCTTAGGGACACCCCCCTACGAGCAGTACTTC. This translates into CASSLGTPPYEQYF.

The J gene is TRBJ2-7, the V gene TRBV7-2, with TRBD1 matching 7 bases. V dropped 5 bases and J dropped 8; count of bases not matched to a gene: 6. CDR1 is SGHTA, CDR2 FQGNSA, per germline. The CDR3 runs to 12 residues. In nucleotides, the CDR3 is TGTGCCAGCAGCCCCGACAGGGTAAAGCAGTACTTC. It codes for CASSPDRVKQYF.

The chain employs TRBV2 and TRBJ2-2, with D perhaps TRBD2 (7 bases). The germline V gene has CDR1 SNHLY and CDR2 FYNNEI. V was shortened by 9 bases and J by 3 bases, with 14 bases between the two germline ends. The CDR3 contains 14 residues. The CDR3 DNA reads as TGTGCCAGTAAGGGGGGGCAGTACACCGGGGAGCTGTTTTTT. Its protein is CASKGGQYTGELFF.

The chain recombines TRBV7-2 with TRBJ1-5; D is uncertain. V lost 1 base, J lost 1 base, and 8 bases lay in between. This CDR3 comprises 15 residues. CDR1 is SGHTA, CDR2 FQGNSA, per germline. This chain's CDR3 is CASSLDGQSNQPQHF. The CDR3 DNA reads TGTGCCAGCAGCTTAGACGGTCAGAGCAATCAGCCCCAGCATTTT.

The chain combines TRBV27 with TRBJ2-2; D gene ambiguous. Germline CDR1 MNHEY, CDR2 SMNVEV (reference sequence). The CDR3 length is 15 residues. The V and J ends lost 6 bases and 4 bases respectively, with 15 bases between them. CDR3 nucleotides: TGTGCCAGCAGCTCCTTAGGAGTAAGCACCGGGGAGCTGTTTTTT. Translation gives CASSSLGVSTGELFF.

The CDR3 protein is CASTRGVGGNTIYF. CDR3 bases: TGTGCCAGCACCCGGGGGGTGGGAGGAAACACCATATATTTT. The V call is TRBV6-5, the J call TRBJ1-3; D possibly corresponds to TRBD1 (5 bases). Between the trimmed V and J ends, which lost 7 bases and 4 bases, there was a span of 14 bases. Looked up from germline, CDR1 is MNHEY and CDR2 is SVGAGI. CDR3 length: 14 residues.

The gene calls are TRBV2 and TRBJ2-7; 10 bases agree with TRBD2. This CDR3 has 15 residues. Germline V gene lookup returns CDR1 SNHLY and CDR2 FYNNEI. The trim removed 7 bases at V and 0 bases at J, leaving 6 bases unmatched. CDR3 in DNA: TGTGCCAGCACCAGGGGACTAGCGAGCTCCTACGAGCAGTACTTC. Encoded protein: CASTRGLASSYEQYF. The full variable domain, rest sourced from reference TRBV2 and TRBJ2-7, is EPEVTQTPSHQVTQMGQEVILRCVPISNHLYFYWYRQILGQKVEFLVSFYNNEISEKSEIFDDQFSVERPDGSNFTLKIRSTKLEDSAMYFCASTRGLASSYEQYFGPGTRLTVT.